The 19 T cell receptor beta chains given below trace back to one sample, sequenced in a study of blood T cell repertoires in COVID-19. Using immunoSEQ multiplex PCR, the repertoire was profiled, and TCRdb retains in-frame clones only, with some absent. The sample records approximately 290,000 clones, about 85% being singletons. The sample was peripheral blood. The receptors come from a human donor with COVID-19, enrolled during active disease. The donor label of this sample is uncertain.

This clone was seen a handful of times. The chain combines TRBV6-2 or TRBV6-3 with TRBJ1-5; tentative D call: TRBD1 (5 bases). The V gene's germline CDR1 is MNHEY and CDR2 SVGEGT. Trimming took 2 bases from V and 9 from J, leaving 17 bases between them. The CDR3 contains 15 residues. The CDR3 DNA reads as TGTGCCAGCAGTTACCGGGGCACGGGGGGTGCGCCCCAGCATTTT. It encodes CASSYRGTGGAPQHF.

V gene TRBV12-3 or TRBV12-4 combines with J gene TRBJ1-1; D unclear. V dropped 7 bases and J dropped 4 bases, with 13 bases sitting between them. This CDR3 has 13 amino acids. CDR3 sequence: CASKAGLSTEAFF. Here the CDR3 DNA reads TGTGCCAGCAAGGCGGGTTTAAGCACTGAAGCTTTCTTT.

The rearrangement joins TRBV3-1 (or the pseudogene TRBV3-2) to TRBJ2-7; the match to TRBD2 covers 7 bases. Trimming removed 0 bases from V and 1 base from J; junction bases left unmatched: 3. Per the germline V gene, CDR1 is LGHDT and CDR2 is YNNKEL (reference sequence). The length of the CDR3 is 15 residues. CDR3 DNA sequence: TGTGCCAGCAGCCAAGACGCGGGAGCGTCCTACGAGCAGTACTTC. Protein product: CASSQDAGASYEQYF.

The chain carries TRBV4-2 and TRBJ1-1, with 8 bases aligning to TRBD1. This CDR3 spans 17 amino acids. CDR1 is LGHNA and CDR2 is YNFKEQ in the germline V gene. Trimming took 1 base from V and 5 from J; bases not matched to a gene: 12. Here the CDR3 DNA reads TGTGCCAGCAGCCAAGGGTATGCCCAGGGGGCAGATACTGAAGCTTTCTTT. Amino acids: CASSQGYAQGADTEAFF.

This chain joins TRBV7-9 and TRBJ1-4; 11 nucleotides match TRBD1. Germline V lookup: CDR1 SEHNR, CDR2 FQNEAQ (reference sequence). The ends lost 1 base at V and 8 bases at J; junction bases unmatched: 3. CDR3 length: 15 amino acids. This chain's CDR3 is CASSLDGTGGEKLFF. The CDR3 DNA reads as TGTGCCAGCAGCTTAGATGGGACAGGGGGAGAAAAACTGTTTTTT.

The chain is built from TRBV7-9 and TRBJ1-5, with TRBD1 identical over 7 bases. This CDR3 has 16 amino acids. V gave up 5 bases and J gave up 3 bases; unmatched junction bases: 10. Looked up from germline, CDR1 is SEHNR and CDR2 is FQNEAQ (reference sequence). The CDR3 DNA is TGTGCCAGCAGCGACGCGAGGGACAGAGTCAATCAGCCCCAGCATTTT. Its protein product is CASSDARDRVNQPQHF.

The chain has TRBV5-8 and TRBJ2-7, with D possibly TRBD2 on 5 matching bases. The CDR3 loop spans 17 amino acids. V was clipped by 1 base and J by 0 bases, with 17 bases between them. Germline loops: CDR1 SGHTS, CDR2 YDEGEE. The CDR3: CASSLLTIAILSYEQYF. The CDR3 DNA reads TGTGCCAGCAGCTTGCTTACCATAGCGATACTCTCCTACGAGCAGTACTTC.

This sequence joins TRBV27 and TRBJ2-5, with D tentatively TRBD1 (6 bases). Trimming took off 5 bases at V and 0 bases at J, with 10 bases between the two ends. Per germline, CDR1 MNHEY and CDR2 SMNVEV (reference sequence). The CDR3 loop spans 14 amino acids. Here the CDR3 DNA reads TGTGCCAGCAGTCCAAGGACAGACCAAGAGACCCAGTACTTC. Its protein is CASSPRTDQETQYF.

This clone has more than one count but fewer than ten. This chain links TRBV13 with TRBJ1-2; 8 nucleotides agree with TRBD1. Germline values: CDR1 PRHDT, CDR2 FYEKMQ (reference sequence). V lost 0 bases to trimming and J lost 4 bases; unmatched junction nucleotides: 7. This CDR3 is built from 16 residues. The DNA of the CDR3 is TGTGCCAGCAGCTTAGGCGGACAGGGAATCAGCTATGGCTACACCTTC. Translation gives CASSLGGQGISYGYTF. Supplemented by reference TRBV13 and TRBJ1-2, the full variable domain reads AAGVIQSPRHLIKEKRETATLKCYPIPRHDTVYWYQQGPGQDPQFLISFYEKMQSDKGSIPDRFSAQQFSDYHSELNMSSLELGDSALYFCASSLGGQGISYGYTFGSGTRLTVV.

The sample holds a few counts of this clone. The rearrangement links TRBV30 to TRBJ1-5; D perhaps matches TRBD1 (5 bases). Germline lookup yields CDR1 GTSNPN and CDR2 SVGIG (reference sequence). The CDR3 runs 15 residues. Trimming took off 3 bases at V and 0 bases at J, with 12 bases between the two ends. CDR3 nucleotides: TGTGCCTGGAGGCGGGACGGAAATAGCAATCAGCCCCAGCATTTT. Protein: CAWRRDGNSNQPQHF.

The chain has TRBV3-1 (or the pseudogene TRBV3-2) and TRBJ2-3; TRBD2 might be the D (7 bases). The CDR3 extends over 18 amino acids. Trimming left V 4 bases short and J 3 bases short, with 23 bases between. Germline values: CDR1 LGHDT, CDR2 YNNKEL (reference sequence). The CDR3 bases are TGTGCCAGCAGCCCCCGCCTAGGGGGAGGGCCCTGGACAGATACGCAGTATTTT. It translates to CASSPRLGGGPWTDTQYF.

The chain employs TRBV7-3 and TRBJ2-1; 12 bases fit TRBD2. The germline V gene has CDR1 SGHTA and CDR2 FQGTGA. CDR3 length: 14 residues. V lost 5 bases to trimming and J lost 6 bases; unmatched junction nucleotides: 2. As DNA, the CDR3 is TGTGCCAGCAGCCCGGGACTAGCGGGCAATGAGCAGTTCTTC. Protein product: CASSPGLAGNEQFF. Filled out from reference TRBV7-3 and TRBJ2-1, the complete variable domain reads GAGVSQTPSNKVTEKGKYVELRCDPISGHTALYWYRQSLGQGPEFLIYFQGTGAADDSGLPNDRFFAVRPEGSVSTLKIQRTERGDSAVYLCASSPGLAGNEQFFGPGTRLTVL.

As for this clone: The sample holds other DNA sequences that translate to the same CDR3. The V and J genes are TRBV7-9 and TRBJ1-2; D is unresolved. Trimming pared 4 bases from V and 2 bases from J, leaving 11 bases between. CDR1 SEHNR and CDR2 FQNEAQ come from the germline V gene (reference sequence). The CDR3 loop spans 14 amino acids. The CDR3 nucleotides are TGTGCCAGCAGCTCTTTGACGGGGAACTATGGCTACACCTTC. Protein product: CASSSLTGNYGYTF.

The rearrangement links TRBV7-2 to TRBJ1-4, with D perhaps matching TRBD1 (5 bases). The germline CDR1 and CDR2 sequences are SGHTA and FQGNSA. V dropped 4 bases and J dropped 2 bases, with 11 bases sitting between them. The length of the CDR3 is 15 residues. The CDR3 reads CASSWSAGTNEKLFF. CDR3 DNA sequence: TGTGCCAGCAGCTGGTCGGCAGGGACTAATGAAAAACTGTTTTTT. Complete variable domain (other parts from reference TRBV7-2 and TRBJ1-4): GAGVSQSPSNKVTEKGKDVELRCDPISGHTALYWYRQSLGQGLEFLIYFQGNSAPDKSGLPSDRFSAERTGGSVSTLTIQRTQQEDSAVYLCASSWSAGTNEKLFFGSGTQLSVL.

The rearrangement links TRBV18 to TRBJ2-1; TRBD1 agrees at 9 bases. Germline CDR1 KGHSH, CDR2 LQKENI. This CDR3 region has 16 residues. Trimming at V came to 4 bases and at J to 8 bases, leaving 12 bases not matched to a gene. The CDR3 loop reads CASSLSPDRGVDEQFF. CDR3 in DNA: TGTGCCAGCTCACTAAGCCCGGACAGGGGTGTGGATGAGCAGTTCTTC.

V and J are TRBV6-1 and TRBJ1-5, with unresolved D. CDR1 and CDR2 from the germline V gene are MNHNS and SASEGT. V shed 1 base and J shed 5 bases, with 3 bases lying between them. This CDR3 is 12 amino acids long. The CDR3 DNA sequence: TGTGCCAGCAGTGAAGGAGATCAGCCCCAGCATTTT. This sequence encodes CASSEGDQPQHF.

V gene TRBV28 combines with J gene TRBJ1-4; D gene ambiguous. From germline, CDR1 is MDHEN and CDR2 SYDVKM. CDR3 length: 12 amino acids. The ends were cut back, 8 bases at V and 8 bases at J, with 12 bases in the middle. The chain's CDR3 is CASEGVGEKLFF. CDR3 DNA sequence: TGTGCCAGCGAGGGAGTTGGCGAAAAACTGTTTTTT.

V gene TRBV11-1 combines with J gene TRBJ1-1, with 7 bases identical to TRBD1. Unmatched junction bases numbered 10, after V lost 1 base and J lost 5 bases. The CDR3 runs 16 residues. CDR1 and CDR2 from the germline V gene are SGHAT and FQDESV (reference sequence). CDR3 in amino acids: CASSLVGDRLGTEAFF. For the CDR3, the DNA is TGTGCCAGCAGCTTAGTTGGGGACAGATTGGGAACTGAAGCTTTCTTT.

The genes are TRBV19 and TRBJ1-2; 7 nucleotides line up with TRBD1. Germline CDR1 reads LNHDA; CDR2 reads SQIVND (reference sequence). This CDR3 has 13 residues. Trimming cost V 8 bases and J 9 bases; bases outside gene matches: 12. The CDR3: CASRGRGIDSYTF. CDR3 nucleotide sequence: TGTGCCAGTCGTGGCAGGGGGATCGACAGCTACACCTTC.